Presented here are 16 T cell receptor beta chains from one specimen sequenced in a study of shared clonotypes between healthy human individuals. Naive-designated CD8 cells lacked CD45RO, were positively enriched for CCR7, and omitted terminally differentiated effector memory CD45RA+ cells. Method: immunoSEQ multiplex PCR; TCRdb's copy keeps in-frame clones and lacks some. The sample has about 680,000 clones, roughly 94% seen once; the top ten hold 24%. The sequenced sample was naive CD8+ T cells sorted from blood. The receptor set was obtained from a man aged 25-40 years in good health.

To note about this clone: Within the sample, other DNA sequences also encode this same CDR3. The CDR3 region has the DNA TGCGCCAGCAGCCCTCGGCAGGGGGCCTACGAGCAGTACTTC. Translated: CASSPRQGAYEQYF. J is TRBJ2-7 and V is TRBV4-1; 7 bases fit TRBD1. This CDR3 spans 14 amino acids. CDR1 is MGHRA, CDR2 YSYEKL, per germline. Trimming cost V 4 bases and J 2 bases; bases outside gene matches: 5.

The CDR3 protein is CASSQDVEREVPYEQYF. The CDR3 DNA reads TGCGCCAGCAGCCAAGATGTGGAGCGGGAGGTCCCCTACGAGCAGTACTTC. The chain combines TRBV4-3 with TRBJ2-7; TRBD2 matches 9 bases. The CDR3 has 17 residues. Germline CDR1 reads LGHNA; CDR2 reads YSLEER. Trimming removed 0 bases from V and 2 bases from J; junction bases left unmatched: 8.

The chain employs TRBV5-8 and TRBJ1-3; D possibly corresponds to TRBD1 (5 bases). V was pared by 2 bases and J by 4 bases, with 13 bases between. This CDR3 is 15 amino acids long. CDR1 is SGHTS, CDR2 YDEGEE, per germline. This chain's CDR3 is CASSLGEGPGNTIYF. CDR3 DNA: TGTGCCAGCAGCTTAGGAGAGGGACCGGGAAACACCATATATTTT.

The genes are TRBV7-9 and TRBJ1-3; D is unclear. The germline V gene has CDR1 SEHNR and CDR2 FQNEAQ (reference sequence). This CDR3 is built from 15 residues. Trimming removed 3 bases from V and 3 bases from J, with 12 bases in between. CDR3 in DNA: TGTGCCAGCAGCTTGGCCTGGACCGTTGGAAACACCATATATTTT. Protein: CASSLAWTVGNTIYF.

There are a few counts of this clone. The V call is TRBV5-6, the J call TRBJ2-7; D is unclear. V was pared by 5 bases and J by 5 bases, with 14 bases between. Per germline, CDR1 SGHDT and CDR2 YYEEEE. This CDR3 contains 13 residues. The CDR3 sequence: CASRWYNGHEQYF. The CDR3 bases are TGTGCCAGCAGGTGGTACAACGGGCACGAGCAGTACTTC.

The chain recombines TRBV9 with TRBJ2-5; 8 bases map to TRBD2. CDR1 and CDR2 (germline): SGDLS, YYNGEE. The CDR3 is 15 amino acids. V lost 3 bases to trimming and J lost 5 bases; unmatched junction nucleotides: 9. The CDR3 region has the DNA TGTGCCAGCAGCGACCCACTAGCGGCCGCGGAGACCCAGTACTTC. Its translation is CASSDPLAAAETQYF. Looking up the rest from reference TRBV9 and TRBJ2-5 gives the full variable domain: DSGVTQTPKHLITATGQRVTLRCSPRSGDLSVYWYQQSLDQGLQFLIQYYNGEERAKGNILERFSAQQFPDLHSELNLSSLELGDSALYFCASSDPLAAAETQYFGPGTRLLVL.

The genes are TRBV19 and TRBJ2-7; 11 bases agree with TRBD1. Germline CDR1 LNHDA, CDR2 SQIVND (reference sequence). V gave up 4 bases and J gave up 3 bases; unmatched junction bases: 5. The CDR3 covers 15 residues. DNA for the CDR3: TGTGCCAGTAGTACCAGGGGACAGGGGGGCTACGAGCAGTACTTC. Translated, it gives CASSTRGQGGYEQYF.

This chain links TRBV7-9 with TRBJ2-1, with unresolved D. V lost 4 bases, J lost 0 bases, and 19 bases lay in between. Germline CDR1 reads SEHNR; CDR2 reads FQNEAQ (reference sequence). The CDR3 is made up of 18 amino acids. The CDR3 DNA reads TGTGCCAGCAGCTCTCTCGTTGGCGAGATTAGCTCCTACAATGAGCAGTTCTTC. Translated, it gives CASSSLVGEISSYNEQFF.

The chain employs TRBV27 and TRBJ2-7, with 13 bases fitting TRBD2. The CDR3 contains 16 residues. V shed 4 bases and J 7 bases; nucleotides not matched to a gene: 10. Germline V gene lookup returns CDR1 MNHEY and CDR2 SMNVEV (reference sequence). CDR3 nucleotide sequence: TGTGCCAGCAGTTCCGGACTAGCGGGAGTTCGGAGAGAGCAGTACTTC. Protein: CASSSGLAGVRREQYF.

The gene calls are TRBV7-8 and TRBJ2-7; the match to TRBD1 covers 12 bases. The CDR3 length is 15 residues. Germline loops: CDR1 SGHVS, CDR2 FQNEAQ. The trim removed 6 bases at V and 4 bases at J, leaving 7 bases unmatched. As DNA, the CDR3 is TGTGCCAGCAGTCAATTGGGACAGGGGGCATACGAGCAGTACTTC. Its translation: CASSQLGQGAYEQYF.

The rearrangement uses TRBV6-5 and TRBJ2-2, with 7 bases that match TRBD2. V trimming: 11 bases; J trimming: 1 base; junction bases outside the gene matches: 10. Germline V gene sequence: CDR1 MNHEY, CDR2 SVGAGI. The CDR3 consists of 15 residues. CDR3 loop: CALIRGDGNTGELFF. The CDR3 DNA reads TGTGCCCTTATACGGGGGGACGGGAACACCGGGGAGCTGTTTTTT.

The chain couples TRBV7-8 to TRBJ2-1; D is unclear. Germline CDR1 reads SGHVS; CDR2 reads FQNEAQ. The CDR3 has 12 amino acids. Trimming stripped 0 bases from V and 14 bases from J, with 11 bases between. DNA for the CDR3: TGTGCCAGCAGCTTAGCGGAGACCCCGGAGTTCTTC. This translates into CASSLAETPEFF.

The chain employs TRBV18 and TRBJ2-7; D ambiguous. Per the germline V gene, CDR1 is KGHSH and CDR2 is LQKENI. This CDR3 contains 14 residues. V was shortened by 2 bases and J by 0 bases, with 8 bases between the two germline ends. The CDR3 DNA is TGTGCCAGCTCACCAGGAGACGTCTCCTACGAGCAGTACTTC. Translating gives CASSPGDVSYEQYF.

The rearrangement links TRBV28 to TRBJ1-4; weak D call: TRBD1 (6 bases). With 6 bases removed from V and 0 bases from J, the gap between germline ends came to 17 bases. The CDR3 sequence is 17 residues long. Germline V gene lookup returns CDR1 MDHEN and CDR2 SYDVKM. CDR3 coding DNA: TGTGCCAGCAGCCCCACCACACAGGGTGCAACTAATGAAAAACTGTTTTTT. Translated: CASSPTTQGATNEKLFF. Full variable domain (rest looked up from reference TRBV28 and TRBJ1-4): DVKVTQSSRYLVKRTGEKVFLECVQDMDHENMFWYRQDPGLGLRLIYFSYDVKMKEKGDIPEGYSVSREKKERFSLILESASTNQTSMYLCASSPTTQGATNEKLFFGSGTQLSVL.

V gene TRBV4-1 combines with J gene TRBJ2-1, with D maybe TRBD2 (5 bases). The CDR3 length is 13 residues. Trimming removed 4 bases from V and 8 bases from J, with 12 bases in between. The germline V gene has CDR1 MGHRA and CDR2 YSYEKL. The CDR3 nucleotides read TGCGCCAGCAGCCCGTCGGAGAGGGATGAGCAGTTCTTC. This codes for CASSPSERDEQFF.

The chain employs TRBV10-1 and TRBJ2-7, with D possibly TRBD1 on 5 matching bases. The germline V gene has CDR1 WNHNN and CDR2 SYGVQD (reference sequence). This CDR3 comprises 14 residues. The V end lost 3 bases, the J end lost 5 bases, and 14 bases lay between the germline ends. Here the CDR3 reads CASSDGRGEDEQYF. The CDR3 nucleotides are TGCGCCAGCAGTGACGGAAGGGGCGAAGACGAGCAGTACTTC.